This is a list of T cell receptor beta chains from one sample in a study of blood T cell repertoires in COVID-19. Method: immunoSEQ multiplex PCR; TCRdb's copy keeps in-frame clones and lacks some. The sample comprises roughly 290,000 clones, approximately 85% of which are singletons, and around 2.1% rests with the top ten. Sequences were obtained from PBMCs or T cells enriched from blood (not recorded which). The receptors were sampled from a man between 25 and 39 years old who had recovered from COVID-19. Both conserved end residues are part of each CDR3. The order of the fields is D gene, V gene, J gene, CDR3 protein. The D gene is left open where the match is weak.

D: TRBD1
V: TRBV5-8
J: TRBJ1-2
CDR3: CASSFLGQGPYGYTF

D: TRBD1
V: TRBV10-3
J: TRBJ1-5
CDR3: CAIKGAGGDQPQHF

D: NA
V: TRBV7-3
J: TRBJ1-1
CDR3: CASSSTTVNTEAFF

D: NA
V: TRBV5-1
J: TRBJ1-3
CDR3: CASSLFKGEDGNTIYF

D: NA
V: TRBV28
J: TRBJ1-2
CDR3: CASSTGNSYGYTF

D: NA
V: TRBV24-1
J: TRBJ2-1
CDR3: CATSDAGGTLDEQFF

D: NA
V: TRBV7-3
J: TRBJ2-5
CDR3: CASSPSGGGETQYF

D: NA
V: TRBV7-2
J: TRBJ2-1
CDR3: CASSERRLNNEQFF

D: TRBD1
V: TRBV30
J: TRBJ1-2
CDR3: CAWSRGQGRASGYTF

D: TRBD1
V: TRBV2
J: TRBJ2-5
CDR3: CASRPRTGDGETQYF

D: NA
V: TRBV29-1
J: TRBJ2-2
CDR3: CSVGRGTGELFF

D: NA
V: TRBV25-1
J: TRBJ1-2
CDR3: CASSEGGFRGYTF

D: NA
V: TRBV27
J: TRBJ1-3
CDR3: CASSETYRLLSGNTIYF

D: NA
V: TRBV6-1
J: TRBJ2-3
CDR3: CASSDTSPGGTDTQYF

D: TRBD1
V: TRBV2
J: TRBJ2-1
CDR3: CASSVGTGGYNEQFF

D: TRBD1
V: TRBV5-8
J: TRBJ2-7
CDR3: CASRRTGRREQYF

D: TRBD1
V: TRBV5-1
J: TRBJ1-5
CDR3: CASSPGTGLNQPQHF